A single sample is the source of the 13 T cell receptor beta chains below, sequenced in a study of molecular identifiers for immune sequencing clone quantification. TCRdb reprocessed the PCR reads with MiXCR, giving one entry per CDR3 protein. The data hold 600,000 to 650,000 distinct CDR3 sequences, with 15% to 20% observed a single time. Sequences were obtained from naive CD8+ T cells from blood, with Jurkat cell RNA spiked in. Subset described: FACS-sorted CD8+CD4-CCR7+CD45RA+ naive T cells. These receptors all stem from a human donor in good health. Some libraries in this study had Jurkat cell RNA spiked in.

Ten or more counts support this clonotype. CDR3 sequence (DNA): TGCGCCAGCAGCTTTCAGGAGCGGGCAACCACAGATACGCAGTATTTT. As protein: CASSFQERATTDTQYF. The rearrangement joins TRBV5-1 to TRBJ2-3; TRBD2 is a possible D gene (6 bases). Per the germline V gene, CDR1 is SGHRS and CDR2 is YFSETQ. The CDR3 length is 16 residues. The V end lost 2 bases, the J end lost 2 bases, and 15 bases lay between the germline ends.

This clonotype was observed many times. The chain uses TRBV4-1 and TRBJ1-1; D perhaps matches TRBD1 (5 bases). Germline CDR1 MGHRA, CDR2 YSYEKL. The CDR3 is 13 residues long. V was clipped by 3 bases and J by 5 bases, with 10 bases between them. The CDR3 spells CASSQRGKTEAFF. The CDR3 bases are TGCGCCAGCAGCCAGCGGGGGAAGACTGAAGCTTTCTTT.

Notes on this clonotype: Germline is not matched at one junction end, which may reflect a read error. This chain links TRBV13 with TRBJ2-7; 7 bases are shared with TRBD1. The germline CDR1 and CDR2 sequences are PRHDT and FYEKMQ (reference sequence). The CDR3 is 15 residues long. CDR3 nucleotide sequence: TGTGCCGGCAGCTTAGACCGGGACAGAGTATACGAGCAGTACTTC. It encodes CAGSLDRDRVYEQYF.

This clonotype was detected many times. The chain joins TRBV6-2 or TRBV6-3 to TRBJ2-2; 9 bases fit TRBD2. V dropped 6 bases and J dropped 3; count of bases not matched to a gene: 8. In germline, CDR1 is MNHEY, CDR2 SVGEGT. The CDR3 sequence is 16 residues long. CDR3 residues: CASRDSGSVYTGELFF. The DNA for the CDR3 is TGTGCCAGCAGGGATAGCGGGAGTGTGTACACCGGGGAGCTGTTTTTT.

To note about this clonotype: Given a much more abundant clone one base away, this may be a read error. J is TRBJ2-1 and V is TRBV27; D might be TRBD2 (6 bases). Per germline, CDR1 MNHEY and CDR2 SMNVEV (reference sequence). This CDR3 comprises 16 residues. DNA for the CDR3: TGTGCCATCAGTTTCAGCGGACTACCTACCTACAATGAGCAGTTCTTC. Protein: CAISFSGLPTYNEQFF.

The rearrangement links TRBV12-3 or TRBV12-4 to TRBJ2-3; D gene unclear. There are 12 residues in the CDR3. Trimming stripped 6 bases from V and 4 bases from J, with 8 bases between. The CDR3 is CASSPFADTQYF. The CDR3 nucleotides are TGTGCCAGCAGCCCATTCGCAGATACGCAGTATTTT.

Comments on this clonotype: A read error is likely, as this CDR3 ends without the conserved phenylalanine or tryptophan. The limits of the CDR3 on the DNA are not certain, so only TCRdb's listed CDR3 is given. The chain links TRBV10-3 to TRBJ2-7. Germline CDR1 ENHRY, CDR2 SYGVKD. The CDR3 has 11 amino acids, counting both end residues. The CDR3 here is CAISTGYEQCC.

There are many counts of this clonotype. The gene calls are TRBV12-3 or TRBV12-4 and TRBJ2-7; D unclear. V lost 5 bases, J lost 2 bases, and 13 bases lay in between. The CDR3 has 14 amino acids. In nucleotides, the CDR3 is TGTGCCAGCAGTCCACCTGACAAGGCCTACGAGCAGTACTTC. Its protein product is CASSPPDKAYEQYF.

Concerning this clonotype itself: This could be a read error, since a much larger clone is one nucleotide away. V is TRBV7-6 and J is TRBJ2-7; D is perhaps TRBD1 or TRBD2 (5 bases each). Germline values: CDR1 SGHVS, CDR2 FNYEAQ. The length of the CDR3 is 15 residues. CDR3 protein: CTSSLDGTTAYEQYF. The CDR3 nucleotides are TGTACCAGCAGCTTAGATGGGACGACAGCCTACGAGCAGTACTTC.

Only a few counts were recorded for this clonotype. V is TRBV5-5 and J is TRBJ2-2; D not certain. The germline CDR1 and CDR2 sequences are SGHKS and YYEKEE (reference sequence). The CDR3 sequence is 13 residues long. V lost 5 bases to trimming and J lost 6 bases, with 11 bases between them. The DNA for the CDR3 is TGTGCCAGCAGAGAAAGGGTGGCCGGGGAGCTGTTTTTT. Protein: CASRERVAGELFF.

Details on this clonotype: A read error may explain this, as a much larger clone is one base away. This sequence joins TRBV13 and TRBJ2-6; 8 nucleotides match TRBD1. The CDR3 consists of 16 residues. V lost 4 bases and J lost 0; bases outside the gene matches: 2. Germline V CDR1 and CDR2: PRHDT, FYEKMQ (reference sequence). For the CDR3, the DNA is TGTGCCAGCAGCTCAGACAGGGGCTCTGGGGCCAACGTCCTGACTTTC. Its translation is CASSSDRGSGANVLTF. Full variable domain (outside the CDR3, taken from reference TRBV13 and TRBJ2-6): AAGVIQSPRHLIKEKRETATLKCYPIPRHDTVYWYQQGPGQDPQFLISFYEKMQSDKGSIPDRFSAQQFSDYHSELNMSSLELGDSALYFCASSSDRGSGANVLTFGAGSRLTVL.

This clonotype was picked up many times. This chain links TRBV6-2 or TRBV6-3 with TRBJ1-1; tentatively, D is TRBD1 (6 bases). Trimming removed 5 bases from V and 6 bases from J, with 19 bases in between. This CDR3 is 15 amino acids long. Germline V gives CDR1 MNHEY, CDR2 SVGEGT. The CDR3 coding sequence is TGTGCCAGCAGTAAAACCTTATACAGGGACCCTGAAGCTTTCTTT. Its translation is CASSKTLYRDPEAFF.

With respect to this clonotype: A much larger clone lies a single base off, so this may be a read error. The CDR3 sequence is CACSTGTSGRAPNTDTQYF. CDR3 nucleotides: TGTGCCTGCAGCACCGGGACTAGCGGGAGGGCCCCTAACACAGATACGCAGTATTTT. This sequence joins TRBV7-8 and TRBJ2-3; 16 positions match TRBD2. The CDR3 runs to 19 residues. In germline, CDR1 is SGHVS, CDR2 FQNEAQ.